The clone carrying this T cell receptor beta chain was seen a single time. These data originate in a study of blood T cell repertoires in COVID-19. Sequencing was performed with immunoSEQ multiplex PCR; in TCRdb, only in-frame clones are kept and a portion is missing. This sample yields under 100,000 clones, of which approximately 84% are seen a single time; nearly 25% belongs to the top ten. The CDR3 covers 13 residues. Between the trimmed V and J ends, which lost 5 bases and 0 bases, there was a span of 7 bases. CDR1 and CDR2 from the germline V gene are SGHAT and FQNNGV. Sequenced input: peripheral blood. This TCR derives from a man at least 80 years old with active or convalescent COVID-19. J is TRBJ2-5 and V is TRBV11-2; D possibly corresponds to TRBD1 (6 bases). The CDR3 DNA reads as TGTGCCAGCAGCCAGGGGCACCAAGAGACCCAGTACTTC. Translating it yields CASSQGHQETQYF.